This is a list of T cell receptor beta chains from one sample in a study of T cells after yellow fever vaccination. MiXCR was run by TCRdb on the 5' RACE reads, yielding one entry per CDR3 protein. The data contain approximately 300,000 distinct CDR3 sequences, around 7.3% of them seen just once; the ten biggest clones take up 15% to 20%. The material sequenced was PBMCs, taken roughly 47 days after the first yellow fever vaccination. These receptors were taken from a man younger than 30 who received the YFV17D yellow fever vaccine. The CDR3 runs from the conserved cysteine through the conserved F or W. The D gene is left open where the match is weak. Clone sizes are given selectively: once, few, many, or a class where the clone is expanded.

J,V,size,D,CDR3,DNA
TRBJ2-3,TRBV12-3/TRBV12-4,.,TRBD1,CASRPYRQGGISSTDTQYF,TGTGCCAGCAGGCCCTACCGACAGGGTGGTATCTCTAGCACAGATACGCAGTATTTT
TRBJ2-1,TRBV2,.,.,CASSPTETNNEQFF,TGTGCCAGCAGCCCAACGGAGACCAACAATGAGCAGTTCTTC
TRBJ2-5,TRBV7-2,few,TRBD2,CASSVASGGAQETQYF,TGTGCCAGCAGCGTCGCTAGCGGGGGGGCCCAAGAGACCCAGTACTTC
TRBJ1-6,TRBV5-1,.,.,CASSLGTYQNTPLHF,TGCGCCAGCAGCTTGGGGACATACCAAAACACACCCCTCCACTTT
TRBJ1-1,TRBV6-2/TRBV6-3,few,TRBD1,CASSDPTGGRTEAFF,TGTGCCAGCAGTGACCCTACAGGGGGCAGGACTGAAGCTTTCTTT
TRBJ1-2,TRBV27,few,.,CASSLGATMGYTF,TGTGCCAGCAGTTTAGGAGCCACTATGGGCTACACCTTC
TRBJ1-1,TRBV7-2,many,.,CASSFAGVVDAFF,TGTGCCAGCAGCTTCGCAGGGGTTGTGGATGCTTTCTTT
TRBJ2-1,TRBV7-2,many,TRBD1,CASSGTAKNEQFF,TGTGCCAGCAGCGGGACAGCTAAAAATGAGCAGTTCTTC
TRBJ2-5,TRBV5-1,.,.,CASSVQRYQETQYF,TGCGCCAGCAGCGTACAGAGGTACCAAGAGACCCAGTACTTC
TRBJ2-1,TRBV5-6,few,.,CASSFTESSYNEQFF,TGTGCCAGCAGCTTTACAGAGAGCTCCTACAATGAGCAGTTCTTC
TRBJ2-2,TRBV6-5,many,TRBD1,CASSYSTGTTGELFF,TGTGCCAGCAGTTACTCGACAGGGACCACCGGGGAGCTGTTTTTT
TRBJ1-1,TRBV12-3/TRBV12-4,.,.,CASSFDRIMNTEAFF,TGTGCCAGCAGTTTTGACAGGATTATGAACACTGAAGCTTTCTTT
TRBJ2-1,TRBV29-1,many,.,CSVEDSSEQFF,TGCAGCGTTGAAGATTCAAGTGAGCAGTTCTTC
TRBJ1-2,TRBV11-2,.,.,CASAFGGADYGYTF,TGTGCCAGCGCTTTTGGGGGGGCGGACTATGGCTACACCTTC
TRBJ2-4,TRBV28,.,TRBD2,CASSSLSSGGPDRNIQYF,TGTGCCAGCAGTTCCTTGAGTAGCGGGGGGCCGGATCGAAACATTCAGTACTTC
TRBJ1-6,TRBV9,few,.,CASSVEQINSPLHF,TGTGCCAGCAGCGTAGAACAGATTAATTCACCCCTCCACTTT
TRBJ1-5,TRBV6-2/TRBV6-3,.,TRBD1,CASMSGQGGNQPQHF,TGTGCCAGCATGAGTGGACAGGGTGGCAATCAGCCCCAGCATTTT
TRBJ1-2,TRBV7-9,few,.,CASSLTGGDGYTF,TGTGCCAGCAGCCTCACCGGGGGGGATGGCTACACCTTC
TRBJ2-3,TRBV27,few,TRBD2,CASCQAGVRADTQYF,TGTGCCAGCTGCCAAGCGGGGGTCAGGGCAGATACGCAGTATTTT
TRBJ1-2,TRBV5-1,many,TRBD1,CASRWPGQGPGYTF,TGCGCCAGCAGGTGGCCTGGACAGGGACCTGGCTACACCTTC
TRBJ1-1,TRBV7-9,few,.,CASSPWGVVNTEAFF,TGTGCCAGCAGCCCTTGGGGGGTGGTGAACACTGAAGCTTTCTTT
TRBJ1-6,TRBV4-3,few,TRBD1,CASSQDSTGGMALHF,TGCGCCAGCAGCCAGGATTCGACAGGGGGTATGGCCCTCCACTTT
TRBJ2-2,TRBV4-1,few,.,CASSRHASTGELFF,TGCGCCAGCAGCCGCCACGCAAGCACCGGGGAGCTGTTTTTT
TRBJ2-4,TRBV20-1,few,.,CSASRSGRGNIQYF,TGCAGTGCTAGCCGGTCAGGGAGGGGGAACATTCAGTACTTC
TRBJ1-2,TRBV7-6,few,.,CASSQGPGTNYGYTF,TGTGCCAGCAGCCAGGGGCCGGGGACCAACTATGGCTACACCTTC
TRBJ1-1,TRBV5-1,few,TRBD1,CASSLTGAGTEAFF,TGCGCCAGCAGCTTGACAGGGGCAGGGACTGAAGCTTTCTTT
TRBJ2-5,TRBV5-6,many,TRBD1,CASSLPRTGKETQYF,TGTGCCAGCAGCTTGCCCAGGACAGGGAAAGAGACCCAGTACTTC
TRBJ1-1,TRBV5-1,.,TRBD1,CASTAGTGAFF,TGCGCCAGCACCGCCGGGACAGGGGCTTTCTTT
TRBJ2-7,TRBV6-5,many,TRBD2,CASSQGLAGTEQYF,TGTGCCAGCAGCCAGGGACTAGCGGGGACCGAGCAGTACTTC
TRBJ2-7,TRBV5-4,few,TRBD2,CASSLVSGGPGEQYF,TGTGCCAGCAGCTTGGTTAGCGGGGGGCCGGGCGAGCAGTACTTC
TRBJ2-7,TRBV11-2,many,.,CASSPRGYEQYF,TGTGCCAGCAGCCCCCGGGGTTACGAGCAGTACTTC
TRBJ1-2,TRBV4-3,few,.,CASSQDTRGAGGYTF,TGCGCCAGCAGCCAAGACACCCGGGGGGCGGGAGGCTACACCTTC
TRBJ2-1,TRBV19,.,TRBD2,CASSKSGGAAEQFF,TGTGCCAGTAGTAAAAGCGGGGGGGCCGCTGAGCAGTTCTTC
TRBJ2-1,TRBV20-1,.,TRBD1,CSARGTVFNEQFF,TGCAGTGCCCGAGGGACAGTATTCAATGAGCAGTTCTTC
TRBJ2-1,TRBV7-2,many,TRBD1,CASSAGGLFEQFF,TGTGCCAGCAGCGCAGGGGGATTGTTTGAGCAGTTCTTC
TRBJ1-2,TRBV5-1,few,TRBD1,CASSSTPTGGTGYTF,TGCGCCAGCAGCTCTACGCCGACAGGGGGCACGGGCTACACCTTC